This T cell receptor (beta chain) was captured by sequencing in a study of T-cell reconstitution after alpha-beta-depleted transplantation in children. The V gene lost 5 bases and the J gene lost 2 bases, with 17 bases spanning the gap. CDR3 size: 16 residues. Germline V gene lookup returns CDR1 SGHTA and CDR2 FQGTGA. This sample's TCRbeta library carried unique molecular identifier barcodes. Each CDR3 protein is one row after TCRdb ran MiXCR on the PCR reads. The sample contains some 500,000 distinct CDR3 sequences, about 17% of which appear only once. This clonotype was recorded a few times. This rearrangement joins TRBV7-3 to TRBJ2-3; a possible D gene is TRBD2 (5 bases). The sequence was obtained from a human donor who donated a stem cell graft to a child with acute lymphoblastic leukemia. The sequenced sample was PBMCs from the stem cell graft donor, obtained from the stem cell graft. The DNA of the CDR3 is TGTGCCAGCAGCCCCAGAGACCCGGGATACACAGATACGCAGTATTTT. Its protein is CASSPRDPGYTDTQYF.